Listed below are T cell receptor beta chains from one sample, sequenced in a study of Graves' ophthalmopathy and Graves' hyperthyroidism. TCRdb reprocessed the multiplex PCR reads with MiXCR, giving one entry per CDR3 protein. Of about 700,000 distinct CDR3 sequences listed, roughly two fifths are singletons. The specimen was peripheral blood. The origin of the receptors is an adult man with Graves' ophthalmopathy. Each CDR3 is given with its conserved first and last residue. D genes are given only for firm matches. Clone size appears in some rows only: once, few, many, or a class for an expanded clone.

clone size	CDR3 length	J gene	V gene	D gene	CDR3 protein	CDR3 DNA
-	13	TRBJ1-2	TRBV2	TRBD1	CASSTRQGLGYTF	TGTGCCAGCAGTACCCGACAGGGACTCGGCTACACCTTC
-	14	TRBJ1-1	TRBV10-2	-	CASVGLLVDTEAFF	TGCGCCAGCGTTGGTTTGCTAGTGGACACTGAAGCTTTCTTT
-	14	TRBJ2-3	TRBV2	-	CATSAGGGTDTQYF	TGTGCCACCAGCGCCGGGGGTGGTACAGATACGCAGTATTTT
once	13	TRBJ2-5	TRBV2	TRBD1	CATSQGVQETQYF	TGTGCCACAAGCCAGGGGGTTCAAGAGACCCAGTACTTC
many	13	TRBJ2-2	TRBV7-9	-	CASSPPTPEELFF	TGTGCCAGCAGCCCCCCGACACCAGAGGAGCTGTTTTTT
-	15	TRBJ1-4	TRBV12-3/TRBV12-4	TRBD1	CASRSGGQKNEKLFF	TGTGCCAGCCGTTCAGGGGGACAGAAGAATGAAAAACTGTTTTTT
-	10	TRBJ2-7	TRBV7-2	-	CASSLTSQYF	TGTGCCAGCAGCTTAACGTCGCAGTACTTC
many	14	TRBJ1-5	TRBV10-2	-	CASRDWKSNQPQHF	TGCGCCAGCAGGGACTGGAAGAGCAATCAGCCCCAGCATTTT
-	13	TRBJ2-7	TRBV20-1	-	CSASDRFAYEQYF	TGCAGTGCTAGCGACAGGTTCGCCTACGAGCAGTACTTC
-	14	TRBJ1-2	TRBV6-2/TRBV6-3	-	CASSQDLGRGGYTF	TGTGCCAGCAGCCAAGATCTAGGCAGAGGGGGCTACACCTTC
-	15	TRBJ1-1	TRBV6-6	-	CASSYRRDTNTEAFF	TGTGCCAGCAGTTACCGACGGGACACGAACACTGAAGCTTTCTTT
-	12	TRBJ1-2	TRBV25-1	TRBD1	CASRTGSKGYTF	TGTGCCAGCAGGACAGGGTCAAAGGGCTACACCTTC
-	14	TRBJ2-6	TRBV29-1	TRBD1	CSVTGGSEANVLTF	TGCAGCGTCACAGGGGGCAGCGAGGCCAACGTCCTGACTTTC
many	15	TRBJ1-1	TRBV7-2	-	CASSPPPTGNTEAFF	TGTGCCAGCAGCCCGCCACCGACAGGTAACACTGAAGCTTTCTTT
-	15	TRBJ2-5	TRBV20-1	-	CSARVSTRSQGTQYF	TGCAGTGCTAGAGTCTCGACTAGGAGTCAAGGGACCCAGTACTTC
-	16	TRBJ2-7	TRBV11-2	-	CASSSDPSRTLFEQYF	TGTGCCAGCAGCTCGGACCCCAGCCGGACCCTCTTTGAGCAGTACTTC
few	14	TRBJ1-4	TRBV10-3	-	CASSYSGLNEKLFF	TGTGCCAGCAGTTACTCGGGATTAAATGAAAAACTGTTTTTT
many	13	TRBJ1-2	TRBV4-2	-	CASTPGRVYGYTF	TGTGCCAGCACCCCTGGGAGGGTCTATGGCTACACCTTC
many	15	TRBJ1-1	TRBV4-2	-	CASSQPGRTNTEAFF	TGTGCCAGCAGCCAACCCGGACGGACGAACACTGAAGCTTTCTTT
few	15	TRBJ1-3	TRBV10-3	TRBD1	CASSYRGQAGNTIYF	TGTGCCAGCAGTTACCGCGGACAGGCTGGAAACACCATATATTTT
many	10	TRBJ1-2	TRBV11-2	-	CASSNEGYTF	TGTGCCAGCTCCAATGAAGGCTACACCTTC
-	13	TRBJ2-7	TRBV10-3	-	CASSEDSLYEQYF	TGTGCCAGCAGTGAGGACAGCCTCTACGAGCAGTACTTC
-	13	TRBJ2-6	TRBV19	-	CASIISGANVLTF	TGTGCCAGTATAATCTCTGGGGCCAACGTCCTGACTTTC
few	13	TRBJ2-7	TRBV5-6	-	CASSLDTNYEQYF	TGTGCCAGCAGCTTGGACACTAACTACGAGCAGTACTTC